Listed below are T cell receptor beta chains from one sample, sequenced in a study of shared clonotypes between healthy human individuals. The method was immunoSEQ multiplex PCR; TCRdb's version includes in-frame clones alone and lacks a portion of them. The sample records around 88,000 clones, roughly 69% being singletons. Sequenced sample: memory CD8+ T cells sorted from blood. These receptors originate from a man in his thirties or forties in good health. The CDR3 runs from the conserved cysteine through the conserved F or W. Some rows mark clone size as missing; the rest say once, few, many or name a class of expanded clone.

NA,TRBV9,CASNSGRAYEEQYF
NA,TRBV19,CASSIGTTAPSTDTQYF
NA,TRBV5-1,CASSLGTDSYEQYF
NA,TRBV18,CASSPDILGGGTEAFF
NA,TRBV7-6,CASSSRTSGSATDTQYF
NA,TRBV19,CASSVTSRVHNEQFF
NA,TRBV11-2,CASTNLPGAESYPYF
NA,TRBV7-9,CASSLLEVDGYGYTF
few,TRBV18,CASSPQDRPPYEQYF
NA,TRBV9,CASSVEGHDGDIQYF
many,TRBV6-1,CASELGAYNEQFF
few,TRBV30,CAWSREAGANVLTF
NA,TRBV6-1,CASSGGTLGTGELFF
NA,TRBV6-1,CASSGGGAGNTIYF
NA,TRBV6-1,CASSEVTGSSEQYF
NA,TRBV14,CASSEAQALAKNIQYF
NA,TRBV27,CASSLLGWDTEAFF
NA,TRBV2,CANGVGLSTDTQYF
NA,TRBV30,CAWSVYRGGELFF
NA,TRBV29-1,CSGRAGGQLNTEAFF
few,TRBV28,CASSPGQNTYEQYF
NA,TRBV28,CASSTGTGKEKLFF
once,TRBV4-3,CASSQGMGGPTDTQYF
many,TRBV6-4,CASSEGTGGYNEQFF
NA,TRBV4-1,CASSQDLALGIYGYTF
NA,TRBV6-1,CASSEGVGTDTQYF
NA,TRBV28,CASSYSRAGDTDTQYF
NA,TRBV15,CATSRELAGRTRETQYF
NA,TRBV21-1,CASSKSGTGCQETQYF
NA,TRBV6-1,CASSELGWGSTDTQYF
NA,TRBV5-4,CASNSFPRGPRSNQPQHF
few,TRBV29-1,CSVGPGNTEAFF
NA,TRBV7-9,CASSLSRQLDPNTGELFF
once,TRBV10-3,CAISEFSGSGNTIYF
many,TRBV30,CAWSGTGVSGANVLTF
NA,TRBV28,CASGQVRKQYF
once,TRBV5-1,CASSRTATYEQYF
NA,TRBV5-6,CASSLGTIAKNIQYF
NA,TRBV6-5,CASSYAGGEKLFF
NA,TRBV28,CASSLEGAGTEAFF
NA,TRBV28,CASSFPWEGNQPQHF
few,TRBV2,CASSESGGGYEQYF